Listed below are T cell receptor beta chains from one sample, sequenced in a study of CD8+ T cells in alopecia areata. Generated by immunoSEQ multiplex PCR, the TCRdb table keeps only in-frame clones and is missing some. The sample shows approximately 98,000 clones, approximately 59% of them seen only once. The source material was CD8+ T cells sorted from blood. All receptors come from a human donor in good health. Each CDR3 is given with its conserved first and last residue. A D gene is named only where the DNA matches it firmly. The size field is filled for only some rows; it gives once, few, many or a size class.

CDR3nt: TGTGCCAGCAGCTTAGAGTCCTACGAGCAGTACTTC; CDR3aa: CASSLESYEQYF; v_gene: TRBV13; abundance: NA; j_gene: TRBJ2-7; len: 12; d_gene: NA
CDR3nt: TGTGCCAGCAGGGGGTGGACAGGGGTTGCCTACGAGCAGTACTTC; CDR3aa: CASRGWTGVAYEQYF; v_gene: TRBV2; abundance: once; j_gene: TRBJ2-7; len: 15; d_gene: TRBD1
CDR3nt: TGCGCCAGCAGCACCGGACAGGGGAACACTGAAGCTTTCTTT; CDR3aa: CASSTGQGNTEAFF; v_gene: TRBV5-1; abundance: NA; j_gene: TRBJ1-1; len: 14; d_gene: TRBD1
CDR3nt: TGCGCCAGCAGCTTGATGATGGGACAGGGGATTAACTATGGCTACACCTTC; CDR3aa: CASSLMMGQGINYGYTF; v_gene: TRBV5-1; abundance: NA; j_gene: TRBJ1-2; len: 17; d_gene: TRBD1
CDR3nt: TGCAGCGTTGAAACAGGGGTCGAGCAGTACTTC; CDR3aa: CSVETGVEQYF; v_gene: TRBV29-1; abundance: many; j_gene: TRBJ2-7; len: 11; d_gene: TRBD1
CDR3nt: TGTGCCAGCAGCCCCCGGGCTAGCGGGGGGCTCTCCTACAATGAGCAGTTCTTC; CDR3aa: CASSPRASGGLSYNEQFF; v_gene: TRBV7-9; abundance: few; j_gene: TRBJ2-1; len: 18; d_gene: TRBD2
CDR3nt: TGTGCCAGCAGCTTCGTGATCGCAGGGGGCTTGGGGATCGAGACCCAGTACTTC; CDR3aa: CASSFVIAGGLGIETQYF; v_gene: TRBV5-6; abundance: few; j_gene: TRBJ2-5; len: 18; d_gene: TRBD1
CDR3nt: TGTGCCACCAGCAGAACAGGAGATAGCAATCAGCCCCAGCATTTT; CDR3aa: CATSRTGDSNQPQHF; v_gene: TRBV15; abundance: few; j_gene: TRBJ1-5; len: 15; d_gene: NA
CDR3nt: TGTGCCAGCAGCCCCCGACCCGACAGTAACTATGGCTACACCTTC; CDR3aa: CASSPRPDSNYGYTF; v_gene: TRBV13; abundance: NA; j_gene: TRBJ1-2; len: 15; d_gene: NA
CDR3nt: TGCGCCAGCAGCCAAGCACCAGGGGCAGGAGGCTACACCTTC; CDR3aa: CASSQAPGAGGYTF; v_gene: TRBV4-1; abundance: NA; j_gene: TRBJ1-2; len: 14; d_gene: NA
CDR3nt: TGTGCCAGCAGATCAGGACTAGCGGGGGCACCTAGCACAGATACGCAGTATTTT; CDR3aa: CASRSGLAGAPSTDTQYF; v_gene: TRBV28; abundance: NA; j_gene: TRBJ2-3; len: 18; d_gene: TRBD2
CDR3nt: TGTGCCAGCAGCGTTGGTCAACCGGGACAGGGTGATTCACCCCTCCACTTT; CDR3aa: CASSVGQPGQGDSPLHF; v_gene: TRBV9; abundance: NA; j_gene: TRBJ1-6; len: 17; d_gene: TRBD1
CDR3nt: TGTGCCAGCAGCGACAGTCGGACAGGGATGATGGAGACCCAGTACTTC; CDR3aa: CASSDSRTGMMETQYF; v_gene: TRBV5-6; abundance: NA; j_gene: TRBJ2-5; len: 16; d_gene: TRBD1
CDR3nt: TGTGCCAGCAGCTTTGCATGGGGCAGGGGAAATTCACCCCTCCACTTT; CDR3aa: CASSFAWGRGNSPLHF; v_gene: TRBV7-2; abundance: NA; j_gene: TRBJ1-6; len: 16; d_gene: NA
CDR3nt: TGTGCCAGCTCACCACCGCAGGGAAGGGGTGAGCAGTTCTTC; CDR3aa: CASSPPQGRGEQFF; v_gene: TRBV18; abundance: NA; j_gene: TRBJ2-1; len: 14; d_gene: NA
CDR3nt: TGCGCCAGCAGCCCCCTCTGGGGACTAGCGGGGATCGTGGAGACCCAGTACTTC; CDR3aa: CASSPLWGLAGIVETQYF; v_gene: TRBV4-1; abundance: NA; j_gene: TRBJ2-5; len: 18; d_gene: TRBD2
CDR3nt: TGTGCCAGCAGCTTGGCCCACGAGCAGTACTTC; CDR3aa: CASSLAHEQYF; v_gene: TRBV5-6; abundance: NA; j_gene: TRBJ2-7; len: 11; d_gene: NA